The present entry profiles one TCR beta chain with its context. Its antigen is unknown. This sample was included in a study of T cell repertoires in cytomegalovirus infection. Study-wide context: The study used recently identified HLA-C-restricted and well-studied HLA-B-restricted CMV epitopes. Matching HLA type and CMV infection were both indicated by public TCR beta signatures. Findings of the study overall: Dominant in the ex vivo response were TCR beta clonotypes restricted by HLA-C and specific for CMV.

A single record per CDR3 protein comes from TCRdb applying MiXCR to the reads. The data show hundreds of thousands of distinct CDR3 sequences, 30% to 40% seen once. V lost 3 bases and J 3 bases, leaving 17 bases between the germline ends. The CDR3 length is 16 residues. The sequence came from a human donor in good health (CMV status not recorded). Some clones in this sample may be carry-over from other donors' samples. The chain recombines TRBV12-3 or TRBV12-4 with TRBJ1-2; D remains ambiguous. The starting material was cultured CD8+ T cells from PBMCs, obtained from culture after CMV antigen stimulation. CDR3 loop: CASSFSYATADYGYTF. In DNA form, the CDR3 reads TGTGCCAGCAGTTTTTCATATGCGACGGCGGACTATGGCTACACCTTC.